These 24 T cell receptor beta chains came from one sample sequenced in a study of CD8+ T cells in alopecia areata. Sequencing used cDNA as its template, made by extracting RNA and reverse transcribing it. TCRdb's copy holds only in-frame clones and misses some; the assay was immunoSEQ multiplex PCR. This sample shows approximately 300,000 clones and no singletons; 0.9% to 1.5% rests with the ten largest. Scientists pooled cutaneous lymph node cells and sorted them on CD4, CD8alpha, NKG2D, NKG2ACE and other markers. Sample: CD4+ T cells sorted from a lymph node. These receptors all stem from a C3H/HeJ mouse with alopecia areata. Strain haplotype at MHC: H2-k.

A few counts support this clone. Gene names follow the mouse nomenclature. The sequence runs out 4 residues before the end of the CDR3; the remainder is reconstructed from the germline J gene. J is TRBJ2-7 and V is TRBV31; D call uncertain. In germline, CDR1 is GKSSPN, CDR2 SITVG. The CDR3 totals 12 residues. The ends were cut back, 0 bases at V and 3 bases at J, with 6 bases in the middle. Incomplete CDR3 DNA: TGTGCCTGGAGTCTAGTCAGCTAT. This sequence encodes CAWSLVSY. The entire CDR3 protein reads CAWSLVSYEQYF.

About this clone itself: Mouse gene names apply. Read sequence stops 4 residues before the CDR3 end, and the germline J gene provides the missing end. The chain joins TRBV5 to TRBJ2-7; 7 bases fit TRBD1. Per germline, CDR1 LGHNA and CDR2 YNLKQL (reference sequence). The CDR3 is made up of 12 amino acids. The CDR3: CASSLDRDEQYF. Partial CDR3 DNA: TGTGCCAGCAGCCTCGACAGGGAT.

This clone was detected only a few times. Gene names refer to mouse genes. The read comes to an end 4 residues before the CDR3 does, leaving the germline J gene to fill in the end. This chain connects TRBV1 to TRBJ2-1; TRBD2 matches 9 bases. Germline V gene sequence: CDR1 NSQYPW, CDR2 LRSPGD (reference sequence). V was pared by 3 bases and J by 4 bases, with 4 bases of the junction left unmatched. The CDR3 covers 15 residues. CDR3 region: CTCSAWGGAYAEQFF. CDR3 DNA (partial): TGCACCTGCAGTGCGTGGGGGGGCGCGTATGCT.

Note on this clone: Each gene name is a mouse one. The read finishes 4 residues shy of the CDR3 end, and the germline J gene is used to complete it. The same CDR3 also results from other DNA sequences found in this sample. This rearrangement joins TRBV19 to TRBJ2-1, with TRBD1 matching 9 bases. V lost 6 bases and J lost 1; bases outside the gene matches: 5. Germline CDR1 and CDR2: FNHDT and SITEND (reference sequence). This CDR3 is built from 15 residues. The part of the CDR3 DNA that was read is TGTGCCAGCACCCCCGACAGGGGGAACTATGCT. Encoded protein: CASTPDRGNYA. The whole CDR3 sequence reads CASTPDRGNYAEQFF. Full variable domain (remainder filled in from reference TRBV19 and TRBJ2-1): GGIITQTPKFLIGQEGQKLTLKCQQNFNHDTMYWYRQDSGKGLRLIYYSITENDLQKGDLSEGYDASREKKSSFSLTVTSAQKNEMAVFLCASTPDRGNYAEQFFGPGTRLTVL.

About this clone itself: Gene names are the mouse ones. The sequenced part of the CDR3 DNA is TGTGCCAGCGGTGGTCCTGGGGCTTCTTAT. This sequence encodes CASGGPGASY. The full CDR3 reads CASGGPGASYEQYF. The J gene is TRBJ2-7, the V gene TRBV13-2, with D perhaps TRBD2 (6 bases). The read gets to within 4 residues of the CDR3 end, and the germline J gene fills in the rest. Germline CDR1 is NNHNN and CDR2 is SYGAGS (reference sequence). This CDR3 is 14 amino acids long.

Concerning this clone itself: Gene names and germline match the mouse. With the read ending 4 residues before the CDR3 end, the germline J gene is used to fill in that end. The chain couples TRBV19 to TRBJ2-2; unclear D gene. Germline CDR1 is FNHDT and CDR2 is SITEND (reference sequence). V was trimmed by 4 bases and J by 0 bases, leaving 7 bases between them. The CDR3 is made up of 14 amino acids. CDR3 residues: CASSPTSNTGQLYF. CDR3 DNA, as far as it was read: TGTGCCAGCAGTCCGACATCAAACACCGGG.

This clone was seen a handful of times. Germline and genes here are mouse. Read coverage stops 4 residues before the CDR3 terminus; the germline J gene supplies the remainder. The J gene is TRBJ2-5, the V gene TRBV13-1; perhaps TRBD1 as D (5 bases). This CDR3 spans 15 amino acids. Germline CDR1 and CDR2: NSHNY and SYGAGN. Trimming removed 1 base at V and 2 bases at J, with 11 bases between. CDR3 bases read: TGTGCCAGCAGTGATCGGCAGGGAGCCCAAGAC. Residues: CASSDRQGAQD. From start to end, the CDR3 is CASSDRQGAQDTQYF.

As concerns this clone: Gene names and germline refer to mouse. The read finishes 4 residues shy of the CDR3 end, and the germline J gene is used to complete it. The chain carries TRBV5 and TRBJ1-1; 9 bases agree with TRBD1. The ends lost 4 bases at V and 0 bases at J; junction bases unmatched: 3. Germline V gene lookup returns CDR1 LGHNA and CDR2 YNLKQL (reference sequence). The CDR3 is made up of 15 amino acids. The chain's CDR3 is CASSLRDRANTEVFF. CDR3 DNA (partial): TGTGCCAGCAGCCTTCGGGACAGGGCAAACACA.

About this clone: Mouse germline and gene names are used. The read terminates 3 residues before the CDR3 end, so the remaining end is supplied by the germline J gene. The chain joins TRBV13-1 to TRBJ1-6, with TRBD1 identical over 7 bases. TRBJ1-6 qualifies as an ORF whose function is uncertain. There are 15 residues in the CDR3. Germline loops: CDR1 NSHNY, CDR2 SYGAGN. V shed 3 bases, J shed 7 bases, and the junction held 7 bases outside the gene matches. The CDR3 loop is CASSVRDRGNSPLYF. The sequenced CDR3 bases are TGTGCCAGCAGTGTCCGGGACAGAGGGAATTCGCCC.

This clone showed up just a few times. Genes here carry mouse names. This CDR3 is CASRPDWGDAEQFF. The sequenced part of the CDR3 DNA is TGTGCCAGCAGGCCCGACTGGGGGGATGCT. The chain has TRBV13-1 and TRBJ2-1, with 10 bases that match TRBD2. From the germline J gene comes the end of the CDR3, since the read stops 4 residues before it. CDR1 and CDR2 (germline): NSHNY, SYGAGN. J gave up 5 bases and V 5 bases, and 4 bases lay outside the gene matches. This CDR3 is 14 amino acids long.

About this clone itself: The gene names given are mouse names. The CDR3 goes on 4 residues after the read ends, and that part is filled in from the germline J gene. V and J are TRBV19 and TRBJ1-1; TRBD1 matches at 10 bases. Germline V gene lookup returns CDR1 FNHDT and CDR2 SITEND (reference sequence). This CDR3 is built from 15 residues. V was clipped by 5 bases and J by 4 bases; unmatched bases: 8. CDR3 DNA (partial): TGTGCCAGCAGCAGACAGGGGGCGCGAAGCACA. Translating it yields CASSRQGARST. The whole CDR3 is CASSRQGARSTEVFF.

This clone occurred a few times. Gene names are mouse gene names. The sequence runs out 4 residues before the end of the CDR3; the remainder is reconstructed from the germline J gene. This chain uses TRBV13-2 with TRBJ2-5, with 10 bases matching TRBD2. The CDR3 length is 13 residues. Germline assignment: CDR1 NNHNN and CDR2 SYGAGS (reference sequence). The covered CDR3 bases are TGTGCCAGCGGGTCGACTGGGGGGGAC. It is translated as CASGSTGGD. The entire CDR3 protein reads CASGSTGGDTQYF.

Points on this clone: The gene symbols are mouse symbols. The CDR3 is cut off 4 residues early in the read; its end comes from the germline J gene. V usage is TRBV17 and J usage is TRBJ2-5, with 8 bases identical to TRBD1. Germline-derived CDR1 and CDR2 are MNHDT and YYDKIL. The CDR3 length is 15 residues. CDR3 in amino acids: CASRQPGQEKDTQYF. The CDR3 DNA, read in part, is TGTGCTAGCAGGCAACCGGGACAGGAGAAAGAC. Looking up the rest from reference TRBV17 and TRBJ2-5 gives the full variable domain: DTTVKQNPRYKLARVGKPVNLICSQTMNHDTMYWYQKKPNQAPKLLLFYYDKILNREADTFEKFQSSRPNNSFCSLYIGSAGLEYSAMYLCASRQPGQEKDTQYFGPGTRLLVL.

With regard to this clone: The listed genes are named as in mouse. Sequencing ends 4 residues short of the CDR3 end; the germline J gene provides the rest. The chain links TRBV13-1 to TRBJ1-2; no firm D call. CDR1 and CDR2 from the germline V gene are NSHNY and SYGAGN. The CDR3 length is 13 residues. Trimming shortened V by 0 bases and J by 4 bases, and 7 bases separated the two germline ends. The part of the CDR3 DNA that was read is TGTGCCAGCAGTGATGACTGGGTCTCC. Translated, it gives CASSDDWVS. The entire CDR3 sequence reads CASSDDWVSDYTF.

This clone was detected a few times. Each gene name is a mouse one. The missing CDR3 end, 4 residues past where the read stops, is filled in from the germline J gene. The chain is built from TRBV13-2 and TRBJ1-1; D may be TRBD1 (6 bases). The germline gives CDR1 NNHNN, CDR2 SYGAGS (reference sequence). The CDR3 extends over 14 amino acids. The DNA read from the CDR3 is TGTGCCAGCGGTGATCGACTGGGGGGGCGA. This sequence encodes CASGDRLGGR. The CDR3 in full is CASGDRLGGREVFF.

This clone was counted between two and nine times. Gene and germline names: mouse. The sequence runs out 4 residues before the end of the CDR3; the remainder is reconstructed from the germline J gene. The sample carries other DNA sequences with the same CDR3. The chain links TRBV13-2 to TRBJ2-5; TRBD2 matches at 7 bases. The CDR3 contains 14 residues. Germline CDR1 reads NNHNN; CDR2 reads SYGAGS (reference sequence). The chain's CDR3 is CASGDAWGKDTQYF. The sequenced part of the CDR3 DNA is TGTGCCAGCGGTGATGCCTGGGGGAAAGAC.

This clone has a handful of counts. Gene names refer to mouse genes. The read ends 4 residues before the CDR3 terminus; that terminus is restored from the germline J gene. The chain carries TRBV29 and TRBJ2-7; tentative D call: TRBD1 (5 bases). In germline, CDR1 is MSHET, CDR2 SYDVDS. The CDR3 has 12 residues. CDR3 sequence reads: CASSLRQYEQYF. The covered CDR3 bases are TGTGCTAGCAGTTTAAGACAGTAT.

A few counts support this clone. Each gene name is a mouse one. Other DNA sequences in this sample translate to the same CDR3. The chain's CDR3 is CTCSADQGGSDYTF. Partial CDR3 DNA: TGCACCTGCAGTGCAGATCAGGGGGGCTCC. The chain employs TRBV1 and TRBJ1-2, with 7 bases aligning to TRBD1. The sequenced fragment ends 4 residues before the CDR3 boundary, so the rest is inferred from the germline J gene. The J segment lost 4 bases and the V segment lost 0 bases, leaving 2 bases of the junction unmatched. From germline, CDR1 is NSQYPW and CDR2 LRSPGD (reference sequence). This CDR3 region has 14 residues.

This clone was seen ten or more times. Each gene name is a mouse one. The observed sequence ends 4 residues before the CDR3 terminus, with the missing tail filled in from the germline J gene. The chain combines TRBV17 with TRBJ2-2, with 10 nucleotides matching TRBD2. The length of the CDR3 is 14 residues. V was clipped by 7 bases and J by 2 bases; unmatched bases: 1. Germline loops: CDR1 MNHDT, CDR2 YYDKIL. The CDR3 loop reads CASKTGGNTGQLYF. Partial CDR3 DNA: TGTGCTAGCAAGACTGGGGGGAACACCGGG.

Only a few counts were recorded for this clone. The germline and genes are mouse ones. Read coverage stops 4 residues before the CDR3 terminus; the germline J gene supplies the remainder. The rearrangement links TRBV1 to TRBJ2-7; the match to TRBD1 covers 7 bases. Germline CDR1 NSQYPW, CDR2 LRSPGD (reference sequence). This CDR3 region has 14 residues. The CDR3 region is CTCSADPTGYEQYF. The sequenced part of the CDR3 DNA is TGCACCTGCAGTGCAGATCCGACAGGGTAT.

Comment on this clone: Gene names are the mouse ones. The covered CDR3 bases are TGTGCCAGCAGTATGGACAGCCTACCCACCGGG. Residues: CASSMDSLPTG. The entire CDR3 sequence reads CASSMDSLPTGQLYF. The chain is built from TRBV19 and TRBJ2-2, with a tentative D call TRBD1 (6 bases). The CDR3 end falls 4 residues outside the read, so it is completed with the germline J gene. V gave up 2 bases and J gave up 4 bases, with 12 bases separating them. CDR1 is FNHDT, CDR2 SITEND, per germline (reference sequence). The CDR3 runs 15 residues.

With respect to this clone: The listed genes are named as in mouse. The read is 4 residues too short to cover the CDR3 end, so that end is filled in from the germline J gene. The same CDR3 is also encoded by other DNA sequences in this sample. V usage is TRBV13-3 and J usage is TRBJ2-1, with 7 bases aligning to TRBD2. CDR1 NNHDY and CDR2 SYVADS come from the germline V gene. V shed 1 base and J 4 bases; nucleotides not matched to a gene: 2. The CDR3 is 14 amino acids. The CDR3 DNA, read in part, is TGTGCCAGCAGTGATCTGGGGGATTATGCT. Its translation is CASSDLGDYA. The CDR3 in its entirety is CASSDLGDYAEQFF.

This clone was counted between two and nine times. The germline and genes are mouse ones. The read ends 4 residues before the CDR3 terminus; that terminus is restored from the germline J gene. The genes are TRBV13-3 and TRBJ2-1; tentatively, D is TRBD1 (6 bases). This CDR3 is built from 13 residues. Trimming took off 2 bases at V and 6 bases at J, with 9 bases between the two ends. Germline assignment: CDR1 NNHDY and CDR2 SYVADS. The CDR3 spells CASSDHRVAEQFF. The covered CDR3 bases are TGTGCCAGCAGTGACCACAGGGTTGCT.

About this clone itself: The germline and genes are mouse ones. The read halts 4 residues ahead of the CDR3 end, with the missing end drawn from the germline J gene. J is TRBJ2-1 and V is TRBV5, with 12 bases aligning to TRBD1. The germline gives CDR1 LGHNA, CDR2 YNLKQL (reference sequence). The ends lost 1 base at V and 6 bases at J; junction bases unmatched: 1. The CDR3 length is 15 residues. The CDR3 spells CASSQGDRGRAEQFF. The sequenced part of the CDR3 DNA is TGTGCCAGCAGCCAAGGGGACAGGGGGCGTGCT.